This T cell receptor (beta chain) derives from a study of breast tumors, draining lymph nodes, adjacent tissues. The table lists this clonotype with many counts. Its specificity is unknown. The lymph nodes were axillary draining lymph nodes from breast cancer patients. Study-wide results and limits: Tumor repertoires ranked between lymph nodes and nontumor tissue in diversity, with V and J gene preferences.

With V trimmed by 4 bases and J by 2 bases, 10 bases remained unmatched. The germline V gene has CDR1 MGHRA and CDR2 YSYEKL. This CDR3 is built from 16 residues. MiXCR was run by TCRdb on the multiplex PCR reads, yielding one entry per CDR3 protein. The sample lists around 130,000 distinct CDR3 sequences, over 20% occurring once. Sequenced: axillary lymph node tissue. This TCR derives from a female donor with breast cancer. Some clones in this sample may be carry-over from other donors' samples. V and J are TRBV4-1 and TRBJ1-2; the match to TRBD1 covers 7 bases. The CDR3 DNA reads TGCGCCAGCAGCCGAATGAGGACAGGACCAAACTATGGCTACACCTTC. This translates into CASSRMRTGPNYGYTF.